This paragraph reports one T cell receptor (beta chain). Its antigen is unknown. Its ends do not fully match the called genes, so a read error is possible. A modified ARM-PCR protocol with three rounds of nested PCR amplified TCRbeta. TCRdb reprocessed the multiplex PCR reads via MiXCR and lists one record per CDR3 protein. In the table there are under 95,000 distinct CDR3 sequences, roughly 80% of which are singletons. These data come from a study of tumor and adjacent non-tumor tissue in lung cancer. Study details: Patients were aged about 31 to 85, 9 to 10 men and about five women, stage I to III.

RNA was extracted from bulk tissue without any cell sorting. This non-tumor lung sample came from over 3 cm beyond the tumor edge. Study results and caveats: Tumor tissue had significantly higher TCR diversity than normal lung. Tumor TCR diversity, when higher, was linked to shorter survival. Tumor repertoires had a smaller top 100 clone share than normal lung.

The germline V gene encodes CDR1 SGHNT and CDR2 YENEEA. CDR3 length equals 16 residues. This sequence originates from a man in his sixties with non-small cell lung cancer. What was sequenced was distant non-tumor lung tissue. V usage is TRBV11-3 and J usage is TRBJ2-1; the match to TRBD2 covers 9 bases. CDR3 amino acids: CASSLEGTSIRNEQIF. The CDR3 DNA reads as TGTGCCAGCAGCTTAGAGGGGACTAGCATCCGCAATGAGCAGATCTTC.